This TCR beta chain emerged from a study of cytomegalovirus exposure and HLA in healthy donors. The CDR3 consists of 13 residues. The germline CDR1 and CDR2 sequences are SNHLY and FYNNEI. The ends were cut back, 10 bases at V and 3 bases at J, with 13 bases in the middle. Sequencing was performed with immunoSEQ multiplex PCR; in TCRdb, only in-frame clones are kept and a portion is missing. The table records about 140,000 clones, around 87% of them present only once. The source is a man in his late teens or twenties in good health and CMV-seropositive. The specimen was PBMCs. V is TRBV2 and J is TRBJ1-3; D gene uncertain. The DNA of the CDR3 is TGTGCCACCAACAAGTTCTTTGGAAACACCATATATTTT. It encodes CATNKFFGNTIYF.